This T cell receptor (beta chain) came from a study of CD8+ T cells in alopecia areata. Study at large: Affected scalp percentage gauged treated patients' severity.

Sample treatment: oral pan-JAK inhibitor, 5-10 mg twice daily. cDNA prepared by RNA extraction and subsequent reverse transcription served as the template for sequencing. Assay: immunoSEQ multiplex PCR; the TCRdb copy retains only in-frame clones and omits some. Here the sample spans fewer than 250,000 clones, less than 50% being singletons. V lost 4 bases, J lost 8 bases, and 20 bases lay in between. Germline V gene data show CDR1 as MGHRA and CDR2 as YSYEKL. This CDR3 region has 15 residues. The sequencing here drew on CD4+ T cells sorted from blood, taken at roughly week 36, from a patient treated with tofacitinib. V and J are TRBV4-1 and TRBJ1-2; D is uncertain. The sequence came from a human donor with alopecia areata. In nucleotides, the CDR3 is TGCGCCAGCAGCCCTTGGAGGGAGGCAAACCTAGGCTACACCTTC. This translates into CASSPWREANLGYTF.